This T cell receptor beta chain was observed in a study of identical twins' blood T cells. Study background: Roughly 6 alpha and six beta libraries together yielded about 52 million reads.

Both ends of each TCR cDNA library bore sample-specific barcodes. Using its own MiXCR run on the 5' RACE reads, TCRdb lists one record per CDR3 protein. The data hold 300,000 to 400,000 distinct CDR3 sequences, with about 28% observed a single time. Germline V gives CDR1 MNHEY, CDR2 SVGAGI. The ends were cut back, 10 bases at V and 5 bases at J, with 15 bases in the middle. The CDR3 has 13 amino acids. This clonotype has only a few counts. The V call is TRBV6-5, the J call TRBJ1-5; a weak D match, TRBD1 (5 bases). Sequenced input: PBMCs. The clonotype comes from a woman aged 18 to 55 in good health. The CDR3 loop reads CATSRGGDQPQHF. The CDR3 region has the DNA TGTGCCACCTCACGCGGGGGGGATCAGCCCCAGCATTTT.